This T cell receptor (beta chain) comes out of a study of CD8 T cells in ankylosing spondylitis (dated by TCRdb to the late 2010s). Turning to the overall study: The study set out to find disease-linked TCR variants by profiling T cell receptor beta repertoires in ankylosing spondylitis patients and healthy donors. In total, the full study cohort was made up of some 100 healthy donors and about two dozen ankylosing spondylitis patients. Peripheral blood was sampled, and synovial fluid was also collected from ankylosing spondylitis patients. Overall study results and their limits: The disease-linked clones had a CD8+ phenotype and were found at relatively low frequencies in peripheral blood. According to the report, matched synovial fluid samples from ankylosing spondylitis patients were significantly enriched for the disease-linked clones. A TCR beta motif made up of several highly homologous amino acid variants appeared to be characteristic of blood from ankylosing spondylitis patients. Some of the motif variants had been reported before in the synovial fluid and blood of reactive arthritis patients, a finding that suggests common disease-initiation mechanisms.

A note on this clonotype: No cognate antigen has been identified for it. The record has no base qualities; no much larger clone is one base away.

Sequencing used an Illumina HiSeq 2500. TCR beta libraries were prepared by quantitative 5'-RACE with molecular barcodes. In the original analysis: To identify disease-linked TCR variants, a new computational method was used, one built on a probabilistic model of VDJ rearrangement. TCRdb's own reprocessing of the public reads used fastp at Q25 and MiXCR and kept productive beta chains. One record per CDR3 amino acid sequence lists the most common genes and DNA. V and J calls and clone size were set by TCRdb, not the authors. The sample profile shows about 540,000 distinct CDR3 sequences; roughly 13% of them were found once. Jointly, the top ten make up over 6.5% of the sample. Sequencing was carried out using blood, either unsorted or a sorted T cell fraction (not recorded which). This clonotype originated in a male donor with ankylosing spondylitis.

The bases read TGTGCCACGGCCAGGAACACTGAAGCTTTCTTT. The encoded protein is CATARNTEAFF. This sequence uses TRBV15 and TRBJ1-1; no D gene can be assigned with confidence. Between the V and J ends, shortened by 9 bases and 1 base respectively, the junction contains 6 bases. Including the terminal cysteine and phenylalanine, the CDR3 comprises 11 residues. Of the read, only the CDR3 DNA is kept; its 33 bases are in frame from base 1. Reading the germline V gene (reference sequence) gives CDR1 LNHNV and CDR2 YYDKDF.